This T cell receptor (beta chain) was captured by sequencing in a study of T cells in Graves' hyperthyroidism and ophthalmopathy. Germline V gene data show CDR1 as MDHEN and CDR2 as SYDVKM. Trimming cost V 2 bases and J 3 bases; bases outside gene matches: 6. CDR3 length equals 15 residues. RNA transcripts gave rise to amplified TCR beta CDR3 regions. HTBI primers were employed in a first-round RT-PCR of the TCR CDR3. Via MiXCR, TCRdb re-called the multiplex PCR reads, giving one row per CDR3 protein. The sample shows 490,000 or so distinct CDR3 sequences, approximately 20% of them seen only once. This clonotype showed up many times.

The source is a man aged 40-50 years with Graves' ophthalmopathy. V gene TRBV28 combines with J gene TRBJ2-7; 8 nucleotides agree with TRBD2. The sequenced sample consisted of blood. CDR3 region: CASSLRLAGLYEQYF. CDR3 sequence (DNA): TGTGCCAGCAGTTTAAGGCTAGCGGGCCTCTACGAGCAGTACTTC.